This entry lists 5 T cell receptor beta chains sequenced from one sample in a study of PD-L1 blockade in urothelial cancer. The repertoire was sequenced with immunoSEQ multiplex PCR; TCRdb's copy has only in-frame clones and lacks some. The sample contains about 50,000 clones, around 77% of which appear only once. This specimen consisted of PBMCs, obtained around atezolizumab (anti-PD-L1) treatment. The source of these receptors is an older man with urothelial cancer.

This clone was counted only a few times. The chain couples TRBV30 to TRBJ2-3; D is uncertain. Germline-derived CDR1 and CDR2 are GTSNPN and SVGIG (reference sequence). This CDR3 is built from 13 residues. Trimming removed 4 bases from V and 5 bases from J, with 13 bases in between. Here the CDR3 reads CAWNVRMRDTQYF. CDR3 nucleotide sequence: TGTGCCTGGAACGTACGAATGAGAGATACGCAGTATTTT.

The chain joins TRBV7-8 to TRBJ2-1, with D perhaps TRBD1 (6 bases). The length of the CDR3 is 14 residues. Germline CDR1 reads SGHVS; CDR2 reads FQNEAQ. Trimming cost V 0 bases and J 10 bases, with 13 bases left between them. The CDR3: CASSLARAGEEQFF. The CDR3 DNA sequence: TGTGCCAGCAGCTTAGCGAGGGCAGGGGAAGAGCAGTTCTTC.

The chain carries TRBV14 and TRBJ1-2; the D gene is possibly TRBD1 (6 bases). The germline V and J ends were trimmed by 1 base and 4 bases, with 10 bases remaining between them. The CDR3 is 14 residues long. The germline gives CDR1 SGHDN, CDR2 FVKESK. In DNA form, the CDR3 reads TGTGCCAGCAGCCAAGGAACAGGGCCCTATGGCTACACCTTC. Translation gives CASSQGTGPYGYTF. Full variable domain (missing parts from reference TRBV14 and TRBJ1-2): EAGVTQFPSHSVIEKGQTVTLRCDPISGHDNLYWYRRVMGKEIKFLLHFVKESKQDESGMPNNRFLAERTGGTYSTLKVQPAELEDSGVYFCASSQGTGPYGYTFGSGTRLTVV.

The rearrangement uses TRBV29-1 and TRBJ2-7, with TRBD1 identical over 7 bases. The CDR3 loop spans 12 amino acids. Germline CDR1 SQVTM, CDR2 ANQGSEA. J gave up 5 bases and V 8 bases, and 9 bases lay outside the gene matches. The DNA of the CDR3 is TGCAGCTTTTCACAGGGGATAAACGAGCAGTACTTC. Translating it yields CSFSQGINEQYF.

The chain employs TRBV6-5 and TRBJ1-6; a possible D gene is TRBD1 (5 bases). The germline V gene encodes CDR1 MNHEY and CDR2 SVGAGI. This CDR3 region has 13 residues. Trimming took off 7 bases at V and 7 bases at J, with 11 bases between the two ends. The CDR3 sequence is CASKPGRNSPLHF. CDR3 nucleotide sequence: TGTGCCAGCAAGCCAGGGAGGAATTCACCCCTCCACTTT.